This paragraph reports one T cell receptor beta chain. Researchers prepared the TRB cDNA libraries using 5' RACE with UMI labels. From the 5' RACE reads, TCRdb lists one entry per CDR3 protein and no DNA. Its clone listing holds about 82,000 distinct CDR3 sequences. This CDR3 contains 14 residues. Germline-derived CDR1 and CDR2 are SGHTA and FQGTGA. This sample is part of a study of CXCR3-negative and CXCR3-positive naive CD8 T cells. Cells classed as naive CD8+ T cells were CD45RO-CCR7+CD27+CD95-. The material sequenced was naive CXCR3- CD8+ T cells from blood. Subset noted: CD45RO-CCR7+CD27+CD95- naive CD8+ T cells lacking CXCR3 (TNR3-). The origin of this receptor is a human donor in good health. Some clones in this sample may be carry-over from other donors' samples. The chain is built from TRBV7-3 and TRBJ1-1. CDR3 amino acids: CASSLNNLDTEAFF.